The present TCR beta chain was sequenced within a study of response to subunit inactivated influenza vaccine. General observations from the study: Seasonal influenza vaccination, on each occasion, was suggested by the authors to recruit few new T cells.

Via MiXCR, TCRdb re-called the RT-PCR reads, giving one row per CDR3 protein. The table has fewer than 550,000 distinct CDR3 sequences, 25% seen once; the top ten hold under 2.5%. Of note for this clonotype: Its antigen remains unidentified.

The CDR3 length is 14 residues. In germline, CDR1 is SGHTA, CDR2 FQGNSA. The V end lost 3 bases, the J end lost 4 bases, and 12 bases lay between the germline ends. The chain recombines TRBV7-2 with TRBJ2-5; possible D gene TRBD2, 6 bases. The sequence was collected from a man aged 45 to 65 who received an inactivated influenza vaccine. The sample here was CD4+ T cells sorted from PBMCs, taken 4 to 6 days after vaccination. CDR3 sequence (DNA): TGTGCCAGCAGCTTGATGGGGAGGTCAGAGACCCAGTACTTC. As protein: CASSLMGRSETQYF.